This T cell receptor beta chain is drawn from a study of molecular identifiers for immune sequencing clone quantification. Generation of bulk TCR libraries relied on previously described methods and listed TCR primers. TCRdb re-called the PCR reads through MiXCR, storing one row per CDR3 protein. This table holds hundreds of thousands of distinct CDR3 sequences, about 25% found once. Naive CD8 T cell sorting was performed on the CD8+CD4-CCR7+CD45RA+ phenotype. The ends were cut back, 6 bases at V and 2 bases at J, with 11 bases in the middle. CDR1 and CDR2 from the germline V gene are SGHDT and YYEEEE. The CDR3 sequence is 13 residues long. General study points: Under 1% of molecules in naive cells, but over 99% of effector molecules, belonged to clones above 20 RNA copies. Sizes of clones that are highly expanded could be underestimated (if identical TCR molecules share a barcode).

This clonotype was counted at least ten times. The antigen remains unidentified. The chain couples TRBV5-6 to TRBJ1-2; no firm D call. This sequence originates from a human donor in good health. Some libraries in this study had Jurkat cell RNA spiked in. The material sequenced was naive CD8+ T cells from blood, with Jurkat cell RNA spiked in. Described subset: FACS-sorted CD8+CD4-CCR7+CD45RA+ naive T cells. The CDR3 DNA reads as TGTGCCAGCACCAGCGGTATCAACTATGGCTACACCTTC. It translates to CASTSGINYGYTF.